Listed here is a single TCR beta chain. Its specificity is unknown. Unmatched junction bases numbered 2, after V lost 2 bases and J lost 10 bases. Germline V CDR1 and CDR2: SGHTA, FQGTGA. The CDR3 length is 12 residues. This record comes from a study of PD-1 blockade in mismatch repair-deficient tumors. Clones were sequenced by immunoSEQ multiplex PCR, and TCRdb holds only the in-frame ones, with some missing. The sample has 56,000 or so clones, approximately 78% seen once; the top ten hold about 3%. Study results and limitations: Tumor-resident clones, often undetectable pretreatment in blood, expanded then contracted after pembrolizumab.

This receptor was identified in an adult with mismatch repair-deficient cancer. The source was peripheral blood, collected 4 weeks after starting pembrolizumab. The rearrangement links TRBV7-3 to TRBJ1-1; 9 bases agree with TRBD1. The CDR3 loop reads CASSLGTGRAFF. The CDR3, as DNA: TGTGCCAGCAGCTTAGGGACAGGGAGAGCTTTCTTT.